This T cell receptor (beta chain) was found in a study of T cells after yellow fever vaccination. Using its own MiXCR run on the 5' RACE reads, TCRdb lists one record per CDR3 protein. The sample has 200,000 to 300,000 distinct CDR3 sequences, roughly 4% seen once; the top ten hold about 20%. This clonotype was recorded many times. The sequence was obtained from a man aged 18-30 years who received the YFV17D yellow fever vaccine. Sequencing used PBMCs, obtained 15 days after the yellow fever booster vaccination.

DNA of the CDR3: TGTGCCAGCAGCTTAGTACAGGGGGACTCACCCCTCCACTTT. It is translated as CASSLVQGDSPLHF. The chain couples TRBV7-3 to TRBJ1-6, with 8 bases lining up with TRBD1. The CDR3 covers 14 residues. The trim removed 2 bases at V and 10 bases at J, leaving 4 bases unmatched. From germline, CDR1 is SGHTA and CDR2 FQGTGA.